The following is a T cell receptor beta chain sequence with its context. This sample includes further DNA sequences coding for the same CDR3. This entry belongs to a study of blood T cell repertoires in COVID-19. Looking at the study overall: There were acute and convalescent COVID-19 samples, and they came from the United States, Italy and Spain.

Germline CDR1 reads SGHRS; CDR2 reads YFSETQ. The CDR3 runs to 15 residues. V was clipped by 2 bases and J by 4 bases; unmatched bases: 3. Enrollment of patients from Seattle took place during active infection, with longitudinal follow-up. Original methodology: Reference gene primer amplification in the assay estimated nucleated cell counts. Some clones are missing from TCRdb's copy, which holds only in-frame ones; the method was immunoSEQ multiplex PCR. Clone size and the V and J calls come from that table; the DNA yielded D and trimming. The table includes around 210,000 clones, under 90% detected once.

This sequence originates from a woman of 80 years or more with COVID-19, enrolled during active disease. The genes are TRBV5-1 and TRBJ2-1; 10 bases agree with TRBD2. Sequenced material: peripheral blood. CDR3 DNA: TGCGCCAGCAGCTTAGCGGGGGGGACATACAATGAGCAGTTCTTC. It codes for CASSLAGGTYNEQFF.